What follows are 22 T cell receptor beta chains derived from one specimen sequenced in a study of shared T cell receptors in the human thymus. Sequencing used immunoSEQ multiplex PCR; TCRdb keeps in-frame clones, though not all of them. There are about 380,000 clones in the sample; roughly 94% occur only once, and roughly 0.02% lies in the top ten. Source material: thymocytes. These receptors were collected from a human donor.

This CDR3 reads CASSAGRGPGELFF. The CDR3 bases are TGTGCCAGCAGTGCGGGGAGAGGTCCCGGGGAGCTGTTTTTT. This rearrangement joins TRBV2 to TRBJ2-2; the D gene is possibly TRBD2 (5 bases). The CDR3 covers 14 residues. Looked up from germline, CDR1 is SNHLY and CDR2 is FYNNEI. V was shortened by 4 bases and J by 6 bases, with 12 bases between the two germline ends. The full variable domain, rest sourced from reference TRBV2 and TRBJ2-2, is EPEVTQTPSHQVTQMGQEVILRCVPISNHLYFYWYRQILGQKVEFLVSFYNNEISEKSEIFDDQFSVERPDGSNFTLKIRSTKLEDSAMYFCASSAGRGPGELFFGEGSRLTVL.

CDR3 DNA: TGTGCCAGCAGCTTGGGACTAGCGGGAGGTCCCTCACTGTTGGGCGAGCAGTACTTC. Protein product: CASSLGLAGGPSLLGEQYF. The gene calls are TRBV7-2 and TRBJ2-7; TRBD2 matches 15 bases. Germline-derived CDR1 and CDR2 are SGHTA and FQGNSA. The CDR3 totals 19 residues. Trimming removed 3 bases from V and 6 bases from J; junction bases left unmatched: 15.

The chain recombines TRBV7-6 with TRBJ2-5; D gene uncertain. Trimming stripped 2 bases from V and 5 bases from J, with 18 bases between. Germline V gene data show CDR1 as SGHVS and CDR2 as FNYEAQ. This CDR3 contains 16 residues. This CDR3 reads CASSLLYPPPRETQYF. For the CDR3, the DNA is TGTGCCAGCAGCTTATTGTACCCCCCACCAAGGGAGACCCAGTACTTC. Drawing the rest from reference TRBV7-6 and TRBJ2-5, the complete variable domain is GAGVSQSPRYKVTKRGQDVALRCDPISGHVSLYWYRQALGQGPEFLTYFNYEAQQDKSGLPNDRFSAERPEGSISTLTIQRTEQRDSAMYRCASSLLYPPPRETQYFGPGTRLLVL.

The chain couples TRBV11-2 to TRBJ2-2, with a weak D call TRBD1 (5 bases). Germline lookup yields CDR1 SGHAT and CDR2 FQNNGV. This CDR3 has 18 amino acids. V lost 0 bases, J lost 4 bases, and 18 bases lay in between. CDR3 nucleotide sequence: TGTGCCAGCAGCTTAGATCGGGCAGGGATTATGTCCACCGGGGAGCTGTTTTTT. Protein product: CASSLDRAGIMSTGELFF.

The genes are TRBV1 and TRBJ2-7. TRBV1 is flagged as a pseudogene. The CDR3 is made up of 15 amino acids. The CDR3 nucleotides are TGCACCAGCAGCTATCGACACCTTAAGGGCTACGAGCAGTACTTC. It codes for CTSSYRHLKGYEQYF.

This clone showed up just once. The chain recombines TRBV28 with TRBJ1-3; 10 bases match TRBD1. The CDR3 contains 14 residues. Germline assignment: CDR1 MDHEN and CDR2 SYDVKM. The V gene end was trimmed by 4 bases and the J gene end by 4 bases; junction bases not matched to a gene: 1. In DNA form, the CDR3 reads TGTGCCAGCAGTTCGGGACAGGGGGGAAACACCATATATTTT. Translated: CASSSGQGGNTIYF.

The chain is built from TRBV5-4 and TRBJ2-7; 7 positions match TRBD1. Germline CDR1 reads SGHNT; CDR2 reads YYREEE (reference sequence). This CDR3 region has 16 residues. V lost 3 bases to trimming and J lost 3 bases; unmatched junction nucleotides: 12. CDR3 amino acids: CASSSLGTAKNYEQYF. The CDR3 region has the DNA TGTGCCAGCAGCTCCCTAGGGACAGCAAAAAACTACGAGCAGTACTTC. Together with reference TRBV5-4 and TRBJ2-7, the CDR3 gives the full variable domain: ETGVTQSPTHLIKTRGQQVTLRCSSQSGHNTVSWYQQALGQGPQFIFQYYREEENGRGNFPPRFSGLQFPNYSSELNVNALELDDSALYLCASSSLGTAKNYEQYFGPGTRLTVT.

This sequence joins TRBV6-1 and TRBJ1-1; D is undetermined. CDR1 is MNHNS, CDR2 SASEGT, per germline. The length of the CDR3 is 12 residues. The V end lost 5 bases, the J end lost 8 bases, and 12 bases lay between the germline ends. The CDR3 coding sequence is TGTGCCAGCAGTATTGTACAGAGCGAAGCTTTCTTT. Translated: CASSIVQSEAFF.

The chain has TRBV28 and TRBJ2-3, with D unresolved. V was pared by 5 bases and J by 0 bases, with 9 bases between. Germline CDR1 reads MDHEN; CDR2 reads SYDVKM. The CDR3 sequence is 14 residues long. The CDR3 spells CASSITGSTDTQYF. In DNA, the CDR3 is TGTGCCAGCAGTATCACGGGCAGCACAGATACGCAGTATTTT.

The chain recombines TRBV30 with TRBJ1-2; TRBD1 agrees at 9 bases. The junction had 4 bases not matched to a gene; V was cut back by 6 bases and J by 8 bases. The length of the CDR3 is 11 residues. The germline V gene encodes CDR1 GTSNPN and CDR2 SVGIG (reference sequence). The CDR3 here is CACGTGSGYTF. The CDR3, as DNA: TGTGCCTGCGGGACAGGGAGCGGCTACACCTTC.

The CDR3 bases are TGTGCCAGCAGTTATAGATCGACAGGGTTGTATGGCTACACCTTC. Amino acids: CASSYRSTGLYGYTF. The rearrangement joins TRBV6-5 to TRBJ1-2; 7 positions match TRBD1. Trimming removed 3 bases from V and 5 bases from J; junction bases left unmatched: 9. The CDR3 runs 15 residues. From germline, CDR1 is MNHEY and CDR2 SVGAGI.

The rearrangement links TRBV7-2 to TRBJ2-7, with TRBD2 matching over 16 bases. Germline CDR1 SGHTA, CDR2 FQGNSA. Germline trimming cut 5 bases from V and 3 bases from J; bases unmatched to any gene: 7. The CDR3 contains 17 residues. CDR3 nucleotide sequence: TGTGCCAGCAGCCACGGGACTAGCGGGAGGGCCATCTACGAGCAGTACTTC. Its protein product is CASSHGTSGRAIYEQYF.

This sequence joins TRBV6-5 and TRBJ2-2, with D perhaps TRBD1 (5 bases). The CDR3 is 13 residues long. Germline values: CDR1 MNHEY, CDR2 SVGAGI. V lost 6 bases and J 4 bases, leaving 9 bases between the germline ends. The CDR3 DNA reads as TGTGCCAGCAGCCAAGGGGTCACCGGGGAGCTGTTTTTT. Translation gives CASSQGVTGELFF.

V usage is TRBV28 and J usage is TRBJ1-3; D unresolved. This CDR3 is built from 16 residues. Germline assignment: CDR1 MDHEN and CDR2 SYDVKM. The V end lost 5 bases, the J end lost 0 bases, and 14 bases lay between the germline ends. Here the CDR3 reads CASSVPIRASGNTIYF. The CDR3 nucleotides read TGTGCCAGCAGTGTTCCGATCAGAGCCTCTGGAAACACCATATATTTT.

This chain joins TRBV6-1 and TRBJ1-2; perhaps TRBD1 as D (5 bases). The germline CDR1 and CDR2 sequences are MNHNS and SASEGT. The V gene lost 3 bases and the J gene lost 4 bases, with 18 bases spanning the gap. This CDR3 spans 16 amino acids. The CDR3, as DNA: TGTGCCAGCAGTGACCCGCCGTCGGGGGGGTCCTATGGCTACACCTTC. Its translation: CASSDPPSGGSYGYTF.

This clone was counted once. The chain links TRBV5-1 to TRBJ2-3, with D possibly being TRBD1 or TRBD2 (6 bases each). V lost 7 bases, J lost 4 bases, and 19 bases lay in between. The CDR3 runs to 15 residues. Germline V lookup: CDR1 SGHRS, CDR2 YFSETQ. The CDR3 region has the DNA TGCGCCAGCCGGCCTCGGGGGCAGAACCCAGATACGCAGTATTTT. Amino acid sequence: CASRPRGQNPDTQYF.

CDR3 in amino acids: CASSQDLGSYEQYF. The CDR3 DNA is TGTGCCAGCAGCCAAGATCTGGGATCCTACGAGCAGTACTTC. The chain joins TRBV14 to TRBJ2-7; D is unclear. V lost 0 bases and J 1 base, leaving 7 bases between the germline ends. The CDR3 has 14 amino acids. Per germline, CDR1 SGHDN and CDR2 FVKESK. Combining the CDR3 with reference TRBV14 and TRBJ2-7 gives the whole variable domain EAGVTQFPSHSVIEKGQTVTLRCDPISGHDNLYWYRRVMGKEIKFLLHFVKESKQDESGMPNNRFLAERTGGTYSTLKVQPAELEDSGVYFCASSQDLGSYEQYFGPGTRLTVT.

The rearrangement uses TRBV19 and TRBJ2-7; D is tentatively TRBD1 or TRBD2 (5 bases each). The germline V gene has CDR1 LNHDA and CDR2 SQIVND (reference sequence). The CDR3 sequence is 14 residues long. Trimming removed 5 bases at V and 3 bases at J, with 14 bases between. The DNA of the CDR3 is TGTGCCAGTAGTTCACGGGACGGAGGCTACGAGCAGTACTTC. Translating it yields CASSSRDGGYEQYF.

The V gene is TRBV27, the J gene TRBJ2-2; 9 nucleotides agree with TRBD2. CDR3 length: 17 residues. Trimming cost V 7 bases and J 4 bases; bases outside gene matches: 13. Germline CDR1 MNHEY, CDR2 SMNVEV (reference sequence). The CDR3 sequence: CASTTRTSVRGTGELFF. CDR3 coding DNA: TGTGCCAGCACTACGCGGACTAGCGTGCGAGGCACCGGGGAGCTGTTTTTT.

The rearrangement uses TRBV14 and TRBJ1-1; D not certain. V was cut by 0 bases and J by 4 bases, with 9 bases left in between. CDR3 length: 14 residues. Germline-derived CDR1 and CDR2 are SGHDN and FVKESK. The CDR3 DNA reads TGTGCCAGCAGCCAAGATACACTGATCACTGAAGCTTTCTTT. It codes for CASSQDTLITEAFF. The complete variable domain, with remaining parts taken from reference TRBV14 and TRBJ1-1, reads EAGVTQFPSHSVIEKGQTVTLRCDPISGHDNLYWYRRVMGKEIKFLLHFVKESKQDESGMPNNRFLAERTGGTYSTLKVQPAELEDSGVYFCASSQDTLITEAFFGQGTRLTVV.

The rearrangement links TRBV10-3 to TRBJ2-6; D is ambiguous. This CDR3 is 16 amino acids long. The germline V gene has CDR1 ENHRY and CDR2 SYGVKD. The V end lost 0 bases, the J end lost 0 bases, and 6 bases lay between the germline ends. CDR3 sequence reads: CAISESGSSGANVLTF. DNA for the CDR3: TGTGCCATCAGTGAGTCAGGAAGCTCTGGGGCCAACGTCCTGACTTTC.

This clone appeared once. V and J are TRBV4-2 and TRBJ2-4; 9 bases are shared with TRBD2. The CDR3 has 22 residues. The junction had 18 bases not matched to a gene; V was cut back by 0 bases and J by 0 bases. Germline assignment: CDR1 LGHNA and CDR2 YNFKEQ. The CDR3 nucleotides are TGTGCCAGCAGCCAAGATATTAGGGGGGGCCAGCGGGAGGATCGAGCCAAAAACATTCAGTACTTC. Amino acid sequence: CASSQDIRGGQREDRAKNIQYF.